Below, 5 T cell receptor beta chains from the same sample are listed, as sequenced in a study of control samples from healthy donors and cancer patients. The table came from immunoSEQ multiplex PCR; TCRdb's copy has only in-frame clones and leaves some out. The sample includes approximately 230,000 clones, about four fifths seen only once; the top ten take 13%. The sample was PBMCs. Receptors were obtained from a woman aged 55-70 years with lung cancer.

The chain links TRBV5-1 to TRBJ2-7; no clear D. The germline V and J ends were trimmed by 3 bases and 3 bases, with 7 bases remaining between them. Germline CDR1 is SGHRS and CDR2 is YFSETQ. The CDR3 loop spans 12 amino acids. CDR3 loop: CASSYTRYEQYF. CDR3 coding DNA: TGCGCCAGCAGCTACACCCGCTACGAGCAGTACTTC.

J is TRBJ1-2 and V is TRBV3-1 (or the pseudogene TRBV3-2); possible D gene TRBD1, 5 bases. The CDR3 covers 15 residues. Per germline, CDR1 LGHDT and CDR2 YNNKEL (reference sequence). V was cut by 3 bases and J by 2 bases, with 13 bases left in between. In DNA form, the CDR3 reads TGTGCCAGCAGCCAGGGTGAGGGGCGAAACTATGGCTACACCTTC. Translating gives CASSQGEGRNYGYTF.

J is TRBJ1-2 and V is TRBV10-3; 7 nucleotides align to TRBD1. This CDR3 is 14 amino acids long. Unmatched junction bases numbered 8, after V lost 2 bases and J lost 8 bases. The germline CDR1 and CDR2 sequences are ENHRY and SYGVKD. CDR3 sequence: CAISEIAGGGGYTF. The CDR3 region has the DNA TGTGCCATCAGTGAGATTGCAGGGGGAGGAGGCTACACCTTC.

This clone was counted a few times. This chain uses TRBV28 with TRBJ2-1; D is possibly TRBD2 (6 bases). V dropped 4 bases and J dropped 0 bases, with 19 bases sitting between them. CDR3 length: 18 residues. Germline V gene sequence: CDR1 MDHEN, CDR2 SYDVKM. The CDR3: CASSSGRGRGTSYNEQFF. The CDR3 DNA reads as TGTGCCAGCAGTTCCGGGCGAGGGCGCGGGACCTCCTACAATGAGCAGTTCTTC.

The chain uses TRBV5-4 and TRBJ2-7; 8 nucleotides match TRBD2. Trimming cost V 0 bases and J 5 bases; bases outside gene matches: 7. The CDR3 spans 15 residues. CDR1 is SGHNT, CDR2 YYREEE, per germline (reference sequence). As DNA, the CDR3 is TGTGCCAGCAGCTTGGCGGGAGGGCCCCGGGACGAGCAGTACTTC. The encoded protein is CASSLAGGPRDEQYF.